What follows are 14 T cell receptor beta chains derived from one specimen sequenced in a study of T cells after yellow fever vaccination (dated by TCRdb to 2018 to 2020). The library was produced with 5' RACE. The sequencer was an Illumina HiSeq 2500. TCRdb reprocessed the public reads (quality trimming at Q25 with fastp, clone calling with MiXCR) and kept in-frame beta chains. Every distinct CDR3 protein forms one entry, paired with its most common genes and DNA. The sample table contains a few hundred thousand distinct CDR3 sequences; only one count was recorded for approximately 10% of them. Around 19% of the sample lies in the top ten. This specimen's treatment or condition label, per the study, means: live attenuated yellow fever vaccine strain. Sequencing used PBMCs, obtained on the day of the first yellow fever vaccination. The receptors originated from a man aged 18 to 29 who received the YFV17D yellow fever vaccine.

The chain combines TRBV12-3 or TRBV12-4 with TRBJ1-5; maybe TRBD1 (5 bases). Trimming cost V 8 bases and J 4 bases, with 27 bases left between them. There are 18 residues in the CDR3. The CDR3 sequence: CASRAGDGNPVGNQPQHF. The CDR3 region has the DNA TGTGCCAGCCGCGCTGGGGACGGGAACCCTGTTGGGAATCAGCCCCAGCATTTT.

J is TRBJ2-5 and V is TRBV5-1, with D hard to call. Trimming pared 5 bases from V and 1 base from J, leaving 15 bases between. The CDR3 has 15 amino acids. Looked up from germline, CDR1 is SGHRS and CDR2 is YFSETQ. This CDR3 is CASSFQSGIQETQYF. The CDR3 nucleotides read TGCGCCAGCAGTTTTCAATCGGGTATCCAAGAGACCCAGTACTTC.

The table lists this clonotype with a few counts. The chain carries TRBV4-1 and TRBJ1-3; no clear D gene. Germline-derived CDR1 and CDR2 are MGHRA and YSYEKL. There are 15 residues in the CDR3. Trimming took off 4 bases at V and 0 bases at J, with 10 bases between the two ends. CDR3 in amino acids: CASSPTPSSGNTIYF. DNA for the CDR3: TGCGCCAGCAGCCCCACCCCGAGCTCTGGAAACACCATATATTTT.

This clonotype was seen a few times. The chain links TRBV6-1 to TRBJ2-5; no firm D call. The germline V gene encodes CDR1 MNHNS and CDR2 SASEGT. Trimming shortened V by 3 bases and J by 4 bases, and 15 bases separated the two germline ends. This CDR3 is built from 15 residues. The CDR3 region is CASSDFILSRETQYF. As DNA, the CDR3 is TGTGCCAGCAGTGACTTCATATTAAGTAGAGAGACCCAGTACTTC.

This clonotype has a handful of counts. V usage is TRBV4-1 and J usage is TRBJ1-2; a possible D gene is TRBD1 (6 bases). The germline V gene encodes CDR1 MGHRA and CDR2 YSYEKL. Between the trimmed V and J ends, which lost 2 bases and 4 bases, there was a span of 14 bases. The CDR3 totals 15 residues. The CDR3 region is CASSQLIGGIYGYTF. The CDR3, as DNA: TGCGCCAGCAGCCAACTCATCGGGGGCATCTATGGCTACACCTTC.

The chain is built from TRBV20-1 and TRBJ2-3, with D perhaps TRBD2 (5 bases). The germline V gene has CDR1 DFQATT and CDR2 SNEGSKA (reference sequence). CDR3 length: 15 residues. V lost 6 bases and J 1 base, leaving 17 bases between the germline ends. DNA for the CDR3: TGCAGTGCCCCCGAGGGCGGGCGGGGCACAGATACGCAGTATTTT. It codes for CSAPEGGRGTDTQYF.

This clonotype was counted between two and nine times. This chain uses TRBV11-1 with TRBJ1-1, with a possible D match to TRBD1 (6 bases). The length of the CDR3 is 16 residues. Germline V gene data show CDR1 as SGHAT and CDR2 as FQDESV (reference sequence). V lost 5 bases to trimming and J lost 0 bases, with 16 bases between them. The CDR3 bases are TGTGCCAGCAGCGTAGACGGAGACAGGATGAACACTGAAGCTTTCTTT. Translation: CASSVDGDRMNTEAFF.

This chain joins TRBV6-5 and TRBJ1-1, with TRBD1 as a possible D gene (6 bases). This CDR3 has 12 residues. Trimming took 4 bases from V and 10 from J, leaving 13 bases between them. The germline CDR1 and CDR2 sequences are MNHEY and SVGAGI. CDR3 nucleotides: TGTGCCAGCAGTTGCATCAGGGGTCTAGCTTTCTTT. This gives the protein CASSCIRGLAFF.

This clonotype occurred a few times. J is TRBJ1-2 and V is TRBV4-2; D remains ambiguous. Germline loops: CDR1 LGHNA, CDR2 YNFKEQ. V lost 0 bases, J lost 2 bases, and 7 bases lay in between. This CDR3 is 14 amino acids long. The CDR3 DNA follows: TGTGCCAGCAGCCAAGAATCTAACAACTATGGCTACACCTTC. Translated: CASSQESNNYGYTF.

This clonotype was seen a few times. The genes are TRBV5-1 and TRBJ2-7; D may be TRBD2 (5 bases). Germline V gives CDR1 SGHRS, CDR2 YFSETQ. Trimming shortened V by 4 bases and J by 2 bases, and 13 bases separated the two germline ends. The CDR3 is 14 residues long. The CDR3 reads CASSEGIGAYEQYV. The DNA for the CDR3 is TGCGCCAGCAGCGAGGGAATTGGCGCCTACGAGCAGTACGTC.

This clonotype occurred a few times. The rearrangement joins TRBV4-3 to TRBJ1-1; possible D gene TRBD1, 6 bases. The CDR3 sequence is 14 residues long. Germline V gene data show CDR1 as LGHNA and CDR2 as YSLEER. V was pared by 3 bases and J by 4 bases, with 12 bases between. In DNA, the CDR3 is TGCGCCAGCAGCCACCAGGGGCGGGGCACTGAAGCTTTCTTT. This codes for CASSHQGRGTEAFF.

The J gene is TRBJ1-1, the V gene TRBV5-1, with 8 positions matching TRBD1. The germline V gene has CDR1 SGHRS and CDR2 YFSETQ. Losses at the gene ends were 2 bases for V and 3 bases for J; bases not matched to a gene: 12. This CDR3 contains 17 residues. The CDR3, as DNA: TGCGCCAGCAGCTTACGGACAGGGCCCGTCTCGGACACTGAAGCTTTCTTT. As protein: CASSLRTGPVSDTEAFF. The full variable domain, with the rest looked up from reference TRBV5-1 and TRBJ1-1, is KAGVTQTPRYLIKTRGQQVTLSCSPISGHRSVSWYQQTPGQGLQFLFEYFSETQRNKGNFPGRFSGRQFSNSRSEMNVSTLELGDSALYLCASSLRTGPVSDTEAFFGQGTRLTVV.

In its sample, this clonotype was seen a few times. This chain connects TRBV6-5 to TRBJ1-6, with D maybe TRBD1 (5 bases). The CDR3 is 15 residues long. Germline values: CDR1 MNHEY, CDR2 SVGAGI. Trimming took off 0 bases at V and 8 bases at J, with 11 bases between the two ends. CDR3 sequence (DNA): TGTGCCAGCAGTTACTCGGGACCGGGCGATTCACCCCTCCACTTT. It translates to CASSYSGPGDSPLHF.

In its sample, this clonotype was seen many times. CDR3 DNA: TGTGCCAGCAGTGAGGGTAGCGGGGGCACAGATACGCAGTATTTT. It translates to CASSEGSGGTDTQYF. The V and J genes are TRBV6-4 and TRBJ2-3; 8 nucleotides agree with TRBD2. V was clipped by 3 bases and J by 1 base; unmatched bases: 3. Germline V lookup: CDR1 MRHNA, CDR2 SNTAGT. CDR3 size: 15 residues.